This TCR beta chain emerged from a study of CD8+ T cells in alopecia areata. Study-wide context: The study gave treated patients oral tofacitinib at 5 to 10 mg twice daily. Dosing with tofacitinib proceeded for 6 to 18 months, followed by 6 months off drug.

The V and J ends lost 3 bases and 5 bases respectively, with 14 bases between them. This CDR3 is built from 14 residues. Germline-derived CDR1 and CDR2 are SGHNT and YYREEE (reference sequence). In each case, RNA was isolated and then reverse transcribed into cDNA as the sequencing template. Generated by immunoSEQ multiplex PCR, the TCRdb table keeps only in-frame clones and is missing some. The sample shows 150,000 to 200,000 clones, approximately 60% of them seen only once. Treatment defined: oral pan-JAK inhibitor, 5-10 mg twice daily. Peripheral blood samples and lesional scalp punch biopsies were obtained from alopecia areata patients.

The sequence derives from a human donor with alopecia areata. This chain connects TRBV5-4 to TRBJ2-5; TRBD2 is a possible D gene (6 bases). Specimen: CD4+ T cells sorted from blood, collected at week 24, from a patient treated with tofacitinib. In DNA, the CDR3 is TGTGCCAGCAGCTCACCGGGGGAGCGGGAGACCCAGTACTTC. It encodes CASSSPGERETQYF.